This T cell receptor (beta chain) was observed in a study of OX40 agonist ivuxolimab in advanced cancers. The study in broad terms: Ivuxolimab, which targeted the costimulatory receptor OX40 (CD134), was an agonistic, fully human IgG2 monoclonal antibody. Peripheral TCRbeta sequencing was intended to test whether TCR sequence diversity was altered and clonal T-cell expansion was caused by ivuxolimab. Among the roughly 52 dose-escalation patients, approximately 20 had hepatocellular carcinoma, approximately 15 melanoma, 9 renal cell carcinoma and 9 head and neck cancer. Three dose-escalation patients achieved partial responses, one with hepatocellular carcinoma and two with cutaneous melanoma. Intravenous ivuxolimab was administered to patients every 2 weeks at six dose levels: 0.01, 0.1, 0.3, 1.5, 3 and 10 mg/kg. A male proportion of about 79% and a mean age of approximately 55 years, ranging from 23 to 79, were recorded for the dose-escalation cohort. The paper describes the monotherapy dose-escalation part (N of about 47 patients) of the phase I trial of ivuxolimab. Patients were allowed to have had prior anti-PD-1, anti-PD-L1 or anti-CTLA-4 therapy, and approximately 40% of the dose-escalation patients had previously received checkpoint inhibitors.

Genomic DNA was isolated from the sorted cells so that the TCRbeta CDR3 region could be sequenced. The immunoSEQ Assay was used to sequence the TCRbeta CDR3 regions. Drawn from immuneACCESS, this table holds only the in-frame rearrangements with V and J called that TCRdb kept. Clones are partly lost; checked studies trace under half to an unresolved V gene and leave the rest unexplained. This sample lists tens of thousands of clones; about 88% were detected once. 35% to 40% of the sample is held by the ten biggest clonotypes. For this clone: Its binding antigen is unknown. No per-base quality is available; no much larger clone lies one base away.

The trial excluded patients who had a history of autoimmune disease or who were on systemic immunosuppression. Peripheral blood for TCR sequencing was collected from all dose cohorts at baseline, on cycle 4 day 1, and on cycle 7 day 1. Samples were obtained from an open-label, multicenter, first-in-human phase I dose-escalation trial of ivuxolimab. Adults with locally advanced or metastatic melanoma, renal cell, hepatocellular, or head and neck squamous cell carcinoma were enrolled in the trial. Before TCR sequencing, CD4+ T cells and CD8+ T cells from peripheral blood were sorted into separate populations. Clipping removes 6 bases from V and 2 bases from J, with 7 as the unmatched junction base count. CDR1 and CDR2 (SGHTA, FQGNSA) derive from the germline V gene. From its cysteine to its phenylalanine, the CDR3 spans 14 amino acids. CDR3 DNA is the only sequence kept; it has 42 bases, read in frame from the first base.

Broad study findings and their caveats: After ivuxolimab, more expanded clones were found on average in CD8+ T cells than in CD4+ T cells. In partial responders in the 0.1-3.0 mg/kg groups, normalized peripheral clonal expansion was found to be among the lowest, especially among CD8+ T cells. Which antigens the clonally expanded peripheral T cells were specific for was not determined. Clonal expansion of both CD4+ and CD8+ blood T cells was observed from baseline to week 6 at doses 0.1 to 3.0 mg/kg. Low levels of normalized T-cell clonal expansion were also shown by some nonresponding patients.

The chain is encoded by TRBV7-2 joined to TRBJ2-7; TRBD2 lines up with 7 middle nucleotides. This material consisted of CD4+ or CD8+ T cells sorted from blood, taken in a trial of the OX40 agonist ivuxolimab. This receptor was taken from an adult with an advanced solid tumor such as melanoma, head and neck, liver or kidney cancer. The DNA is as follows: TGTGCCAGCAGTGTTAGCGGACTAGCCTACGAGCAGTACTTC. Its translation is CASSVSGLAYEQYF.